Listed below are T cell receptor beta chains from one sample, sequenced in a study of CD8 T cells in Susac syndrome. MiXCR was run by TCRdb on the immunoSEQ multiplex PCR reads, yielding one entry per CDR3 protein. The sample lists about 210,000 distinct CDR3 sequences, around 93% occurring once. What was sequenced was CD4+ T cells from PBMCs. These receptors originate from a human donor with Susac syndrome. CDR3s include the opening cysteine and the closing phenylalanine or tryptophan. The order of the fields is CDR3 length, J gene, D gene, V gene, clone size, CDR3 protein, CDR3 DNA. A D gene is named only where the DNA matches it firmly. Only part of the rows carry a size: once, few, many, or a class if the clone is expanded.

len: 19; j_gene: TRBJ1-5; d_gene: TRBD1; v_gene: TRBV12-3/TRBV12-4; abundance: NA; CDR3aa: CASSVSLRQGGISNQPQHF; CDR3nt: TGTGCCAGCAGCGTTAGCTTGAGACAGGGAGGGATTAGCAATCAGCCCCAGCATTTT
len: 15; j_gene: TRBJ2-7; d_gene: TRBD1; v_gene: TRBV7-9; abundance: NA; CDR3aa: CASSLGGTGPSEQYF; CDR3nt: TGTGCCAGCAGCTTAGGAGGGACAGGGCCCTCCGAGCAGTACTTC
len: 15; j_gene: TRBJ2-7; d_gene: TRBD1; v_gene: TRBV24-1; abundance: NA; CDR3aa: CATSDPGQGFYEQYF; CDR3nt: TGTGCCACCAGTGATCCGGGACAGGGGTTCTACGAGCAGTACTTC
len: 14; j_gene: TRBJ2-7; d_gene: NA; v_gene: TRBV18; abundance: NA; CDR3aa: CASTENREPYEQYF; CDR3nt: TGTGCCAGCACGGAGAACAGGGAACCCTACGAGCAGTACTTC
len: 13; j_gene: TRBJ2-2; d_gene: TRBD2; v_gene: TRBV9; abundance: NA; CDR3aa: CASSGGGPGELFF; CDR3nt: TGTGCCAGCAGCGGCGGGGGTCCCGGGGAGCTGTTTTTT
len: 14; j_gene: TRBJ2-3; d_gene: NA; v_gene: TRBV5-6; abundance: NA; CDR3aa: CASSLQGPTDTQYF; CDR3nt: TGTGCCAGCAGCCTCCAGGGTCCCACAGATACGCAGTATTTT
len: 11; j_gene: TRBJ1-1; d_gene: TRBD1; v_gene: TRBV28; abundance: NA; CDR3aa: CATGTGNEAFF; CDR3nt: TGTGCCACCGGGACAGGGAATGAAGCTTTCTTT
len: 17; j_gene: TRBJ2-7; d_gene: NA; v_gene: TRBV30; abundance: NA; CDR3aa: CAWSVPREWDSSYEQYF; CDR3nt: TGTGCCTGGAGTGTACCCCGAGAGTGGGATAGCTCCTACGAGCAGTACTTC
len: 16; j_gene: TRBJ1-2; d_gene: NA; v_gene: TRBV5-1; abundance: NA; CDR3aa: CASSARPDGEDYGYTF; CDR3nt: TGCGCCAGCAGCGCGAGGCCGGACGGAGAGGACTATGGCTACACCTTC
len: 14; j_gene: TRBJ2-3; d_gene: NA; v_gene: TRBV9; abundance: NA; CDR3aa: CASSVGTSTDTQYF; CDR3nt: TGTGCCAGCAGCGTAGGGACTAGCACAGATACGCAGTATTTT
len: 13; j_gene: TRBJ2-6; d_gene: NA; v_gene: TRBV12-3/TRBV12-4; abundance: NA; CDR3aa: CASSFSGANVLTF; CDR3nt: TGTGCCAGCAGTTTTTCTGGGGCCAACGTCCTGACTTTC
len: 15; j_gene: TRBJ2-2; d_gene: NA; v_gene: TRBV20-1; abundance: once; CDR3aa: CSAPKGGEVPGELFF; CDR3nt: TGCAGTGCACCTAAGGGGGGCGAGGTACCCGGGGAGCTGTTTTTT
len: 15; j_gene: TRBJ1-1; d_gene: NA; v_gene: TRBV12-3/TRBV12-4; abundance: NA; CDR3aa: CASTPTRTPNTEAFF; CDR3nt: TGTGCCAGCACCCCTACCAGGACACCGAACACTGAAGCTTTCTTT
len: 14; j_gene: TRBJ1-5; d_gene: TRBD1; v_gene: TRBV20-1; abundance: NA; CDR3aa: CSARSDRVNQPQHF; CDR3nt: TGCAGTGCCCGAAGCGACAGGGTCAATCAGCCCCAGCATTTT
len: 13; j_gene: TRBJ1-6; d_gene: NA; v_gene: TRBV2; abundance: once; CDR3aa: CASIPDSGSPLHF; CDR3nt: TGTGCCAGCATCCCCGACAGTGGTTCACCCCTCCACTTT
len: 16; j_gene: TRBJ1-6; d_gene: TRBD1; v_gene: TRBV5-1; abundance: NA; CDR3aa: CASSLVRGQGNSPLHF; CDR3nt: TGCGCCAGCAGCTTGGTAAGGGGACAGGGGAATTCACCCCTCCACTTT
len: 14; j_gene: TRBJ2-1; d_gene: TRBD2; v_gene: TRBV19; abundance: NA; CDR3aa: CASEVGLNRNEQFF; CDR3nt: TGTGCCAGCGAGGTGGGACTAAATCGCAATGAGCAGTTCTTC
len: 15; j_gene: TRBJ1-2; d_gene: NA; v_gene: TRBV28; abundance: NA; CDR3aa: CASSFPRSETYGYTF; CDR3nt: TGTGCCAGCAGTTTCCCCAGATCCGAAACCTATGGCTACACCTTC
len: 16; j_gene: TRBJ1-2; d_gene: NA; v_gene: TRBV6-6; abundance: NA; CDR3aa: CASSYGGPGANYGYTF; CDR3nt: TGTGCCAGCAGCTACGGGGGTCCTGGGGCTAACTATGGCTACACCTTC
len: 19; j_gene: TRBJ1-3; d_gene: TRBD1; v_gene: TRBV27; abundance: NA; CDR3aa: CASSLYLGGSGGNRNTIYF; CDR3nt: TGTGCCAGCAGTTTATACCTCGGGGGATCAGGGGGAAACAGAAACACCATATATTTT
len: 15; j_gene: TRBJ1-2; d_gene: NA; v_gene: TRBV5-1; abundance: NA; CDR3aa: CASSLATNSARGYTF; CDR3nt: TGCGCCAGCAGCCTGGCCACGAATTCCGCTCGCGGCTACACCTTC
len: 14; j_gene: TRBJ2-2; d_gene: NA; v_gene: TRBV9; abundance: NA; CDR3aa: CASSASGSTGELFF; CDR3nt: TGTGCCAGCAGCGCCTCGGGGTCCACCGGGGAGCTGTTTTTT
len: 13; j_gene: TRBJ1-5; d_gene: NA; v_gene: TRBV20-1; abundance: NA; CDR3aa: CSASWGVDQPQHF; CDR3nt: TGCAGTGCCTCCTGGGGAGTCGATCAGCCCCAGCATTTT
len: 12; j_gene: TRBJ2-7; d_gene: NA; v_gene: TRBV20-1; abundance: NA; CDR3aa: CSARDQAGLQYF; CDR3nt: TGCAGTGCTAGAGATCAGGCGGGTCTGCAGTACTTC
len: 13; j_gene: TRBJ2-5; d_gene: NA; v_gene: TRBV6-5; abundance: NA; CDR3aa: CASGTGLQETQYF; CDR3nt: TGTGCCAGCGGCACAGGGTTGCAAGAGACCCAGTACTTC
len: 13; j_gene: TRBJ2-1; d_gene: NA; v_gene: TRBV7-2; abundance: NA; CDR3aa: CASSLGSPNEQFF; CDR3nt: TGTGCCAGCAGCTTAGGATCCCCTAATGAGCAGTTCTTC
len: 17; j_gene: TRBJ1-2; d_gene: NA; v_gene: TRBV7-2; abundance: once; CDR3aa: CASSLTAGQPDNYGYTF; CDR3nt: TGTGCCAGCAGCCTTACTGCAGGACAGCCCGATAACTATGGCTACACCTTC
len: 16; j_gene: TRBJ1-1; d_gene: NA; v_gene: TRBV6-5; abundance: NA; CDR3aa: CASSYSPDRLNTEAFF; CDR3nt: TGTGCCAGCAGTTACTCACCCGACAGGTTGAACACTGAAGCTTTCTTT
len: 13; j_gene: TRBJ1-2; d_gene: NA; v_gene: TRBV30; abundance: NA; CDR3aa: CAWSIREDYGYTF; CDR3nt: TGTGCCTGGAGCATCAGGGAAGACTATGGCTACACCTTC
len: 14; j_gene: TRBJ1-5; d_gene: TRBD1; v_gene: TRBV7-9; abundance: NA; CDR3aa: CASSLTTGDQPQHF; CDR3nt: TGTGCCAGCAGCTTAACAACAGGGGATCAGCCCCAGCATTTT
len: 15; j_gene: TRBJ2-2; d_gene: TRBD2; v_gene: TRBV28; abundance: NA; CDR3aa: CASSILQGGDGELFF; CDR3nt: TGTGCCAGCAGTATCTTGCAGGGAGGGGACGGGGAGCTGTTTTTT
len: 13; j_gene: TRBJ2-7; d_gene: TRBD1; v_gene: TRBV27; abundance: NA; CDR3aa: CASSPGQGYEQYF; CDR3nt: TGTGCCAGCAGTCCGGGACAGGGCTACGAGCAGTACTTC
len: 15; j_gene: TRBJ2-5; d_gene: TRBD1; v_gene: TRBV7-2; abundance: once; CDR3aa: CASSWRTGRQETQYF; CDR3nt: TGTGCCAGCAGCTGGAGGACAGGGAGACAAGAGACCCAGTACTTC
len: 14; j_gene: TRBJ1-1; d_gene: NA; v_gene: TRBV7-2; abundance: NA; CDR3aa: CASSLANQPTEAFF; CDR3nt: TGTGCCAGCAGCTTAGCGAATCAGCCCACTGAAGCTTTCTTT
len: 14; j_gene: TRBJ2-4; d_gene: NA; v_gene: TRBV24-1; abundance: NA; CDR3aa: CATSESRGRHIQYF; CDR3nt: TGTGCCACCAGTGAGAGCCGGGGGCGACACATTCAGTACTTC
len: 12; j_gene: TRBJ1-4; d_gene: NA; v_gene: TRBV7-9; abundance: NA; CDR3aa: CASSPKLQKLFF; CDR3nt: TGTGCCAGCAGCCCGAAACTCCAGAAACTGTTTTTT
len: 14; j_gene: TRBJ1-1; d_gene: NA; v_gene: TRBV3-1; abundance: NA; CDR3aa: CASRNGQMNTEAFF; CDR3nt: TGTGCCAGCAGAAACGGACAGATGAACACTGAAGCTTTCTTT
len: 15; j_gene: TRBJ1-1; d_gene: NA; v_gene: TRBV7-8; abundance: NA; CDR3aa: CASSLSAGRGTEAFF; CDR3nt: TGTGCCAGCAGCTTATCTGCAGGGAGGGGGACTGAAGCTTTCTTT
len: 13; j_gene: TRBJ2-1; d_gene: NA; v_gene: TRBV11-2; abundance: NA; CDR3aa: CASSPGTYNEQFF; CDR3nt: TGTGCCAGCAGTCCTGGGACCTACAATGAGCAGTTCTTC
len: 16; j_gene: TRBJ1-1; d_gene: NA; v_gene: TRBV4-3; abundance: NA; CDR3aa: CASSQDIQVRFTEAFF; CDR3nt: TGCGCCAGCAGCCAAGATATACAGGTTAGGTTCACTGAAGCTTTCTTT
len: 11; j_gene: TRBJ2-3; d_gene: NA; v_gene: TRBV6-1; abundance: NA; CDR3aa: CATVLGDTQYF; CDR3nt: TGTGCCACCGTCCTTGGAGATACGCAGTATTTT
len: 12; j_gene: TRBJ1-2; d_gene: NA; v_gene: TRBV4-2; abundance: few; CDR3aa: CASSQVNYGYTF; CDR3nt: TGTGCCAGCAGCCAAGTTAACTATGGCTACACCTTC
len: 16; j_gene: TRBJ2-1; d_gene: TRBD2; v_gene: TRBV5-1; abundance: NA; CDR3aa: CASSEGLAGGQGEQFF; CDR3nt: TGCGCCAGCAGCGAGGGACTAGCGGGGGGGCAGGGAGAGCAGTTCTTC
len: 16; j_gene: TRBJ2-4; d_gene: NA; v_gene: TRBV25-1; abundance: NA; CDR3aa: CASSEGVAVLKNIQYF; CDR3nt: TGTGCCAGCAGTGAAGGAGTAGCGGTCCTTAAAAACATTCAGTACTTC
len: 13; j_gene: TRBJ1-1; d_gene: NA; v_gene: TRBV20-1; abundance: NA; CDR3aa: CSASVHVNTEAFF; CDR3nt: TGCAGTGCTAGTGTACATGTGAACACTGAAGCTTTCTTT
len: 13; j_gene: TRBJ2-3; d_gene: NA; v_gene: TRBV20-1; abundance: NA; CDR3aa: CSASGPETDTQYF; CDR3nt: TGCAGTGCTAGTGGCCCCGAGACAGATACGCAGTATTTT